This TCR beta chain was sequenced during a study of OX40 agonist ivuxolimab in advanced cancers. About the full investigation: Ivuxolimab was a fully human IgG2 agonistic monoclonal antibody targeting the costimulatory receptor OX40 (CD134). Intravenous ivuxolimab was administered to patients every 2 weeks at six dose levels: 0.01, 0.1, 0.3, 1.5, 3 and 10 mg/kg. Among the 52 dose-escalation patients, around 19 had hepatocellular carcinoma, around 15 melanoma, 9 renal cell carcinoma and 9 head and neck cancer. In the dose-escalation cohort, around four fifths of patients were male, and the mean age was approximately 60 years with a range of roughly 23 to 79. Patients were allowed to have had prior anti-PD-1, anti-PD-L1 or anti-CTLA-4 therapy, and roughly 40% of the dose-escalation patients had been treated with checkpoint inhibitors. Partial responses occurred in three dose-escalation patients, of whom one had hepatocellular carcinoma and two had cutaneous melanoma. Peripheral TCRbeta sequencing was intended to test whether TCR sequence diversity was altered and clonal T-cell expansion was caused by ivuxolimab. The paper covers the monotherapy dose-escalation part of the phase I ivuxolimab trial, which included N of about 50 patients. The paper as a whole reports these results and caveats: Low levels of normalized T-cell clonal expansion were also seen in some nonresponding patients. On average, CD8+ T cells showed more expanded clones than CD4+ T cells after ivuxolimab. At doses from 0.1 to 3.0 mg/kg, clonal expansion was seen in both CD4+ and CD8+ blood T cells between baseline and week 6. Antigen specificity was not determined for the clonally expanded peripheral T cells. In the 0.1-3.0 mg/kg groups, partial responders had among the lowest normalized peripheral clonal expansion, particularly in CD8+ T cells.

Remarks on this clone: What antigen it recognizes has not been identified. The record has no base qualities; no much larger clone is one base away.

The CDR3 runs 15 residues from the cysteine to the phenylalanine. The CDR3 DNA has 45 bases and is translated from base 1. The germline ends are 13 bases apart after V is trimmed by 1 base and J by 7 bases. Via the germline V gene (reference sequence), CDR1 is LNHDA and CDR2 SQIVND. Patients with autoimmune disease history or receiving systemic immunosuppression were excluded from the trial. In every dose cohort, peripheral blood was drawn for TCR sequencing at baseline, cycle 4 day 1, and cycle 7 day 1. The samples were taken from a phase I, first-in-human, multicenter, open-label dose-escalation trial of ivuxolimab. Adults with locally advanced or metastatic melanoma, renal cell carcinoma, hepatocellular carcinoma or head and neck squamous cell carcinoma were enrolled in the trial. Before TCR sequencing, CD4+ T cells and CD8+ T cells from peripheral blood were sorted into separate populations. Genomic DNA was extracted from sorted cells for sequencing of the TCRbeta CDR3 region. The immunoSEQ Assay was used to sequence the TCRbeta CDR3 regions. In TCRdb, the immuneACCESS table is reduced to in-frame sequences with V and J assigned. These tables do not hold every clone; where another copy was compared, an unresolved V gene accounts for under half, and the others remain unexplained. A total of some 79,000 clones appear in this sample, about 93% of them only once. The ten largest make up around 0.46% of the sample.

This clonotype originated in an adult with an advanced solid tumor such as melanoma, head and neck, liver or kidney cancer. The chain is made from TRBV19 and TRBJ1-4, and TRBD1 may be the D gene, going by 5 matching bases. This material consisted of CD4+ or CD8+ T cells sorted from blood, taken in a trial of the OX40 agonist ivuxolimab. The CDR3 protein is CASSIGGAEGEKLFF. The sequence in DNA is TGTGCCAGTAGTATAGGGGGCGCCGAAGGTGAAAAACTGTTTTTT.